A single sample gave rise to the 17 T cell receptor beta chains below, sequenced in a study of OX40 agonist ivuxolimab in advanced cancers. Some clones are missing from TCRdb's copy, which holds only in-frame ones; the method was immunoSEQ multiplex PCR. The data hold about 83,000 clones, with approximately 84% observed a single time. The sample was CD4+ or CD8+ T cells sorted from blood, taken in a trial of the OX40 agonist ivuxolimab. These receptors were taken from an adult with an advanced solid tumor such as melanoma, head and neck, liver or kidney cancer.

The V and J genes are TRBV4-1 and TRBJ2-7; D perhaps matches TRBD1 (5 bases). V shed 1 base and J shed 4 bases, with 14 bases lying between them. Germline CDR1 is MGHRA and CDR2 is YSYEKL. The CDR3 covers 15 residues. The CDR3 is CASSQGSGKRYEQYF. CDR3 coding DNA: TGCGCCAGCAGCCAAGGGTCAGGGAAGAGGTACGAGCAGTACTTC.

The chain links TRBV28 to TRBJ1-5, with a tentative D call TRBD1 (5 bases). CDR3 size: 16 residues. The V end lost 2 bases, the J end lost 0 bases, and 11 bases lay between the germline ends. Germline CDR1 MDHEN, CDR2 SYDVKM. CDR3 loop: CASSLGGGFSNQPQHF. The CDR3 coding sequence is TGTGCCAGCAGTTTAGGCGGGGGATTTAGCAATCAGCCCCAGCATTTT. The variable domain in full, completed from reference TRBV28 and TRBJ1-5, reads DVKVTQSSRYLVKRTGEKVFLECVQDMDHENMFWYRQDPGLGLRLIYFSYDVKMKEKGDIPEGYSVSREKKERFSLILESASTNQTSMYLCASSLGGGFSNQPQHFGDGTRLSIL.

The chain uses TRBV2 and TRBJ1-1; D call uncertain. The V end was cut by 6 bases, the J end by 3 bases, with 5 bases between. CDR3 length equals 11 residues. Looked up from germline, CDR1 is SNHLY and CDR2 is FYNNEI. The CDR3 nucleotides read TGTGCCAGCAGCAAAGACACTGAAGCTTTCTTT. Amino acid sequence: CASSKDTEAFF.

This rearrangement joins TRBV2 to TRBJ1-1; D call uncertain. Germline V gene data show CDR1 as SNHLY and CDR2 as FYNNEI. The CDR3 is 17 residues long. V was trimmed by 8 bases and J by 5 bases, leaving 27 bases between them. This CDR3 is CASLLGRSHKGWTEAFF. CDR3 in DNA: TGTGCCAGCCTTCTAGGGAGGTCACATAAAGGATGGACTGAAGCTTTCTTT.

The genes are TRBV5-1 and TRBJ2-3; maybe TRBD2 (5 bases). The length of the CDR3 is 14 residues. Germline V lookup: CDR1 SGHRS, CDR2 YFSETQ. V was trimmed by 4 bases and J by 0 bases, leaving 9 bases between them. The CDR3 is CASSRGVSTDTQYF. The CDR3 region has the DNA TGCGCCAGCAGCCGGGGTGTCAGCACAGATACGCAGTATTTT.

In its sample, this clone was seen a few times. The chain has TRBV30 and TRBJ1-1; tentative D call: TRBD1 (5 bases). Germline values: CDR1 GTSNPN, CDR2 SVGIG (reference sequence). V lost 3 bases and J lost 6, with 17 bases in between. The CDR3 contains 14 residues. The CDR3 nucleotides read TGTGCCTGGAGGGGGGTTGGGTACTCAGCTGAAGCTTTCTTT. Amino acids: CAWRGVGYSAEAFF.

The J gene is TRBJ1-6, the V gene TRBV10-3; D ambiguous. The germline V gene encodes CDR1 ENHRY and CDR2 SYGVKD. V shed 6 bases and J shed 7 bases, with 10 bases lying between them. This CDR3 region has 13 residues. As DNA, the CDR3 is TGTGCCATCAGGGGAAGAGAAAATTCACCCCTCCACTTT. The encoded protein is CAIRGRENSPLHF.

The chain recombines TRBV15 with TRBJ2-1; TRBD1 is a possible D gene (5 bases). Germline V gene data show CDR1 as LNHNV and CDR2 as YYDKDF (reference sequence). The CDR3 has 13 residues. Trimming took 4 bases from V and 7 from J, leaving 11 bases between them. The CDR3 region is CATSKGVANEQFF. The CDR3, as DNA: TGTGCCACCAGCAAAGGGGTAGCTAATGAGCAGTTCTTC.

The genes are TRBV7-2 and TRBJ1-5; 8 bases are shared with TRBD1. This CDR3 contains 15 residues. The germline gives CDR1 SGHTA, CDR2 FQGNSA. Trimming cost V 2 bases and J 2 bases; bases outside gene matches: 2. CDR3 residues: CASSLQGAGNQPQHF. The CDR3 region has the DNA TGTGCCAGCAGCTTACAGGGGGCTGGCAATCAGCCCCAGCATTTT. Full variable domain (remainder filled in from reference TRBV7-2 and TRBJ1-5): GAGVSQSPSNKVTEKGKDVELRCDPISGHTALYWYRQSLGQGLEFLIYFQGNSAPDKSGLPSDRFSAERTGGSVSTLTIQRTQQEDSAVYLCASSLQGAGNQPQHFGDGTRLSIL.

The chain is built from TRBV7-2 and TRBJ1-1; D unresolved. The germline CDR1 and CDR2 sequences are SGHTA and FQGNSA. Trimming stripped 1 base from V and 0 bases from J, with 12 bases between. The CDR3 is 16 residues long. In DNA form, the CDR3 reads TGTGCCAGCAGCTTAGTAGGGCCGATTATGAACACTGAAGCTTTCTTT. Translated: CASSLVGPIMNTEAFF. The whole variable domain, filled in from reference TRBV7-2 and TRBJ1-1, reads GAGVSQSPSNKVTEKGKDVELRCDPISGHTALYWYRQSLGQGLEFLIYFQGNSAPDKSGLPSDRFSAERTGGSVSTLTIQRTQQEDSAVYLCASSLVGPIMNTEAFFGQGTRLTVV.

V is TRBV9 and J is TRBJ2-5, with 7 nucleotides matching TRBD2. V lost 0 bases, J lost 5 bases, and 10 bases stayed unmatched. Germline CDR1 SGDLS, CDR2 YYNGEE. CDR3 size: 16 residues. As DNA, the CDR3 is TGTGCCAGCAGCGTAGAGGGATACCCCGGGGGGGAGACCCAGTACTTC. This encodes CASSVEGYPGGETQYF.

The chain joins TRBV7-6 to TRBJ2-3; 9 bases map to TRBD2. Germline loops: CDR1 SGHVS, CDR2 FNYEAQ. V lost 4 bases, J lost 2 bases, and 7 bases stayed unmatched. CDR3 length: 16 amino acids. In nucleotides, the CDR3 is TGTGCCAGCAGCTCCCTCCGCGGGGGGGTCACAGATACGCAGTATTTT. It is translated as CASSSLRGGVTDTQYF.

The V and J genes are TRBV6-6 and TRBJ1-5; no firm D call. CDR3 length: 13 residues. Germline lookup yields CDR1 MNHNY and CDR2 SVGAGI (reference sequence). Deletions cut 6 bases from V and 3 bases from J, with 9 bases between. CDR3 region: CASRTRSNQPQHF. The DNA for the CDR3 is TGTGCCAGCAGAACCAGGTCCAATCAGCCCCAGCATTTT.

V gene TRBV27 combines with J gene TRBJ1-6; 8 bases match TRBD1. The CDR3 has 17 amino acids. V shed 6 bases, J shed 2 bases, and the junction held 9 bases outside the gene matches. Looked up from germline, CDR1 is MNHEY and CDR2 is SMNVEV (reference sequence). CDR3 protein: CASRLDRVPPYNSPLHF. As DNA, the CDR3 is TGTGCCAGCAGACTGGACAGGGTCCCTCCCTATAATTCACCCCTCCACTTT.

The CDR3 nucleotides are TGTGCCAGCACCTCTCCGGCCAACTACGAGCAGTACTTC. Encoded protein: CASTSPANYEQYF. The chain is built from TRBV11-2 and TRBJ2-7, with D hard to call. CDR3 length: 13 residues. V was clipped by 7 bases and J by 3 bases, with 13 bases between them. CDR1 and CDR2 from the germline V gene are SGHAT and FQNNGV.

This clone was observed once. This chain connects TRBV11-3 to TRBJ2-7, with D hard to call. From germline, CDR1 is SGHNT and CDR2 YENEEA. V lost 3 bases to trimming and J lost 0 bases, with 6 bases between them. This CDR3 comprises 13 residues. CDR3 in DNA: TGTGCCAGCAGCTTGTATGTCTCCTACGAGCAGTACTTC. The encoded protein is CASSLYVSYEQYF.

V and J are TRBV5-6 and TRBJ2-5; 9 positions agree with TRBD2. Gene TRBJ2-7 matches the end of the DNA better, so the J call may be wrong. The CDR3 is 18 amino acids. Germline values: CDR1 SGHDT, CDR2 YYEEEE. The CDR3 nucleotides read TGTGCCAGCAGATTGCTTAATAGCGGGAGCAGACCTTCCTACGAGCAGTACTTC. Protein product: CASRLLNSGSRPSYEQYF.